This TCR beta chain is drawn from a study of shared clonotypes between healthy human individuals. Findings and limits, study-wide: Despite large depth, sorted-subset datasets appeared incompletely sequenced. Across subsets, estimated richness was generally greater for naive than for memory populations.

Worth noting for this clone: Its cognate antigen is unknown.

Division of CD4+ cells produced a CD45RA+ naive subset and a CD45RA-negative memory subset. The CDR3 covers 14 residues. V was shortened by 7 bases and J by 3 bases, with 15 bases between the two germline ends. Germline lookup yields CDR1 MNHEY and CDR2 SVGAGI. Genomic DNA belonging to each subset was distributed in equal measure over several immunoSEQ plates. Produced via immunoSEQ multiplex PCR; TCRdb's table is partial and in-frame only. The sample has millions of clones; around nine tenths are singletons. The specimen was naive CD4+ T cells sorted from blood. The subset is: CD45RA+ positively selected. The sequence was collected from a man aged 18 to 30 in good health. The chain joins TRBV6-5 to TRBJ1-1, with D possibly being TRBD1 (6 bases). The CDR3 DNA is TGTGCCAGCACCTCCTGGGGGCGCGACACTGAAGCTTTCTTT. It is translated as CASTSWGRDTEAFF.